Following are 18 T cell receptor beta chains from one sample sequenced in a study of blood T cells in healthy people across ages (dated by TCRdb to about 2015). Receptors were amplified or captured by 5' RACE. The sequencing machine was an Illumina HiSeq 2500. The second PCR ran for roughly 7 to 11 cycles and used a J-beta primer mix along with a sample-barcoded 5' primer. The public reads were reprocessed in TCRdb via fastp at Q25 and MiXCR, keeping in-frame beta chains. Entries are consolidated by CDR3 protein sequence, retaining the most common genes and DNA. This sample comprises 780,000 or so distinct CDR3 sequences, about 61% of them detected only once. The biggest ten clones account for roughly 25% of the sample. Sequenced input: blood. These receptor sequences come from a man aged 40-55 years in good health.

The gene calls are TRBV12-3 or TRBV12-4 and TRBJ2-1; D gene uncertain. V was cut by 5 bases and J by 5 bases, with 10 bases left in between. The CDR3 consists of 13 residues. The DNA for the CDR3 is TGTGCCAGCAGTGTATTGGGAAACAATGAGCAGTTCTTC. As protein: CASSVLGNNEQFF.

The gene calls are TRBV5-1 and TRBJ1-5, with D maybe TRBD1 (6 bases). Deletions cut 4 bases from V and 7 bases from J, with 18 bases between. Germline V gives CDR1 SGHRS, CDR2 YFSETQ. CDR3 size: 15 residues. The CDR3 loop reads CASSPETGTGQPQHF. The CDR3 DNA reads as TGCGCCAGCAGCCCGGAAACAGGGACTGGGCAGCCCCAGCATTTT. Based on the CDR3 plus reference TRBV5-1 and TRBJ1-5, the full variable domain is KAGVTQTPRYLIKTRGQQVTLSCSPISGHRSVSWYQQTPGQGLQFLFEYFSETQRNKGNFPGRFSGRQFSNSRSEMNVSTLELGDSALYLCASSPETGTGQPQHFGDGTRLSIL.

The table lists this clonotype with a few counts. The rearrangement joins TRBV5-1 to TRBJ2-1; D not resolved. The germline V gene has CDR1 SGHRS and CDR2 YFSETQ. The CDR3 is 17 residues long. V was shortened by 3 bases and J by 4 bases, with 20 bases between the two germline ends. The DNA for the CDR3 is TGCGCCAGCAGCTCGGCTCTCTCCCCTCTGCCTTACAATGAGCAGTTCTTC. Protein sequence: CASSSALSPLPYNEQFF.

This clonotype was found a few times. The chain joins TRBV12-3 or TRBV12-4 to TRBJ2-6; D tentatively reads TRBD1 or TRBD2 (5 bases each). The CDR3 extends over 17 amino acids. V was cut by 6 bases and J by 1 base, with 16 bases left in between. CDR3 in amino acids: CASSPTGRRSGANVLTF. The CDR3 bases are TGTGCCAGCAGCCCCACGGGACGCCGATCTGGGGCCAACGTCCTGACTTTC.

The chain joins TRBV4-2 to TRBJ2-7; D may be TRBD2 (7 bases). V dropped 0 bases and J dropped 4 bases, with 13 bases sitting between them. This CDR3 contains 15 residues. From germline, CDR1 is LGHNA and CDR2 YNFKEQ. CDR3 sequence reads: CASSQEGGLPYEQYF. The DNA for the CDR3 is TGTGCCAGCAGCCAAGAAGGGGGACTACCTTACGAGCAGTACTTC.

J is TRBJ2-4 and V is TRBV25-1; a weak D match, TRBD1 (6 bases). The J call is in doubt because the DNA end fits TRBJ2-7 better. Per germline, CDR1 MGHDK and CDR2 SYGVNS. There are 12 residues in the CDR3. Written as DNA, the CDR3 is TGTGCCAGCATAGGACAGACCTACGAGCAGTACTTC. Residues: CASIGQTYEQYF.

This clonotype appeared a few times. The V gene is TRBV11-2, the J gene TRBJ2-1; 7 bases align to TRBD2. There are 15 residues in the CDR3. The V and J ends lost 5 bases and 5 bases, in that order; junction bases with no gene match: 9. Germline-derived CDR1 and CDR2 are SGHAT and FQNNGV. The CDR3 here is CASSPGRYRNNEQFF. CDR3 DNA sequence: TGTGCCAGCAGCCCCGGGAGGTACAGAAACAATGAGCAGTTCTTC. Full variable domain (outside the CDR3, taken from reference TRBV11-2 and TRBJ2-1): EAGVAQSPRYKIIEKRQSVAFWCNPISGHATLYWYQQILGQGPKLLIQFQNNGVVDDSQLPKDRFSAERLKGVDSTLKIQPAKLEDSAVYLCASSPGRYRNNEQFFGPGTRLTVL.

The chain carries TRBV20-1 and TRBJ2-7; D is uncertain. The germline gives CDR1 DFQATT, CDR2 SNEGSKA (reference sequence). The CDR3 runs to 15 residues. V dropped 1 base and J dropped 0 bases, with 13 bases sitting between them. The CDR3 nucleotides are TGCAGTGCTAGAGGCACATATCAAAGCTCCTACGAGCAGTACTTC. Translating gives CSARGTYQSSYEQYF.

This clonotype was seen just once. This chain joins TRBV5-4 and TRBJ2-6; TRBD1 is a possible D gene (5 bases). CDR3 length equals 15 residues. Trimming removed 7 bases from V and 0 bases from J, with 11 bases in between. Germline V CDR1 and CDR2: SGHNT, YYREEE (reference sequence). For the CDR3, the DNA is TGTGCCAGCTATCCGCAGGGCTCTGGGGCCAACGTCCTGACTTTC. Residues: CASYPQGSGANVLTF.

This clonotype was found a few times. The chain links TRBV28 to TRBJ2-7; D is ambiguous. Trimming cost V 5 bases and J 3 bases, with 23 bases left between them. The CDR3 spans 17 residues. Germline CDR1 is MDHEN and CDR2 is SYDVKM. The CDR3 region is CASSPRSGPSSNYEQYF. As DNA, the CDR3 is TGTGCCAGCAGTCCCCGTTCTGGCCCCTCCTCAAACTACGAGCAGTACTTC.

This clonotype was found a few times. The rearrangement links TRBV20-1 to TRBJ2-2; D may be TRBD2 (5 bases). Germline CDR1 is DFQATT and CDR2 is SNEGSKA (reference sequence). The CDR3 consists of 13 residues. Trimming took off 0 bases at V and 5 bases at J, with 7 bases between the two ends. The CDR3 loop reads CSARDSGTGELFF. The DNA for the CDR3 is TGCAGTGCTAGAGATTCGGGGACCGGGGAGCTGTTTTTT.

The chain couples TRBV27 to TRBJ1-2; D perhaps matches TRBD1 (5 bases). V shed 3 bases and J shed 5 bases, with 19 bases lying between them. The CDR3 is 16 amino acids. From germline, CDR1 is MNHEY and CDR2 SMNVEV (reference sequence). The DNA of the CDR3 is TGTGCCAGCAGTTTTTCAAATCACGTGGGGGTATATGGCTACACCTTC. As protein: CASSFSNHVGVYGYTF.

Comment on this clonotype: Compared with germline, one end of the junction differs, possibly owing to a read error. V usage is TRBV12-3 or TRBV12-4 and J usage is TRBJ1-6; perhaps TRBD1 as D (5 bases). The CDR3 loop spans 14 amino acids. This CDR3 reads CTSSHRQYNSPLHF. The DNA of the CDR3 is TGTACCAGCAGCCACCGACAGTATAATTCACCCCTCCACTTT.

This clonotype appeared a single time. The gene calls are TRBV24-1 and TRBJ2-5; D unclear. V was trimmed by 7 bases and J by 2 bases, leaving 16 bases between them. This CDR3 is built from 15 residues. Germline assignment: CDR1 KGHDR and CDR2 SFDVKD. The CDR3 DNA sequence: TGTGCCACCAGCCGAGGACGGATCCATCAAGAGACCCAGTACTTC. Translating it yields CATSRGRIHQETQYF.

The rearrangement joins TRBV28 to TRBJ2-3, with no clear D. CDR1 is MDHEN, CDR2 SYDVKM, per germline. This CDR3 region has 12 residues. Trimming cost V 9 bases and J 5 bases, with 12 bases left between them. The CDR3 sequence is CASTWGGDTQYF. The CDR3 coding sequence is TGTGCCAGTACCTGGGGTGGAGATACGCAGTATTTT.

The chain is built from TRBV2 and TRBJ2-3; weak D call: TRBD1 (5 bases). V gave up 6 bases and J gave up 6 bases, with 10 bases separating them. Germline V CDR1 and CDR2: SNHLY, FYNNEI. CDR3 length: 12 amino acids. The CDR3 loop reads CASRGDGDTQYF. The CDR3 DNA follows: TGTGCCAGCAGAGGGGATGGGGATACGCAGTATTTT.

The rearrangement joins TRBV20-1 to TRBJ2-7, with 9 bases matching TRBD2. With 6 bases clipped from V and 7 bases from J, the junction kept 25 bases outside the gene matches. This CDR3 comprises 18 residues. Germline CDR1 is DFQATT and CDR2 is SNEGSKA (reference sequence). This CDR3 reads CSATRGREGSSSYNEQYF. The CDR3 coding sequence is TGCAGTGCGACGCGGGGGCGGGAGGGCTCCAGCTCCTACAATGAGCAGTACTTC.

In this sample, this clonotype turned up once. The chain carries TRBV4-2 and TRBJ1-2; 8 bases align to TRBD1. Unmatched junction bases numbered 3, after V lost 0 bases and J lost 3 bases. This CDR3 has 15 residues. CDR1 is LGHNA, CDR2 YNFKEQ, per germline. The CDR3: CASSQDQGAHYGYTF. The CDR3 DNA follows: TGTGCCAGCAGCCAAGATCAGGGGGCCCACTATGGCTACACCTTC.